This section outlines one T cell receptor (beta chain) sequence together with its context. Its antigen is currently unknown. This entry is derived from a study of OX40 agonist ivuxolimab in advanced cancers. At baseline, cycle 4 day 1, and cycle 7 day 1, blood was sampled. Points from the study as a whole: Blood T cells, both CD4+ and CD8+, expanded clonally by week 6 at 0.1 to 3.0 mg/kg.

The CDR3 contains 17 residues. Trimming removed 0 bases from V and 5 bases from J, with 16 bases in between. Germline assignment: CDR1 ENHRY and CDR2 SYGVKD. Libraries were prepared by immunoSEQ multiplex PCR; TCRdb keeps only in-frame clonotypes and omits some of them. This table has 55,000 to 80,000 clones, around 80% appearing once. V and J are TRBV10-3 and TRBJ2-2; D remains unclear. This sequence originates from an adult with an advanced solid tumor such as melanoma, head and neck, liver or kidney cancer. Sequenced here: CD4+ or CD8+ T cells sorted from blood, sampled in a trial of the OX40 agonist ivuxolimab. The CDR3 loop reads CAISESLHPPDTGELFF. The DNA of the CDR3 is TGTGCCATCAGTGAGTCGTTACACCCGCCAGATACCGGGGAGCTGTTTTTT.